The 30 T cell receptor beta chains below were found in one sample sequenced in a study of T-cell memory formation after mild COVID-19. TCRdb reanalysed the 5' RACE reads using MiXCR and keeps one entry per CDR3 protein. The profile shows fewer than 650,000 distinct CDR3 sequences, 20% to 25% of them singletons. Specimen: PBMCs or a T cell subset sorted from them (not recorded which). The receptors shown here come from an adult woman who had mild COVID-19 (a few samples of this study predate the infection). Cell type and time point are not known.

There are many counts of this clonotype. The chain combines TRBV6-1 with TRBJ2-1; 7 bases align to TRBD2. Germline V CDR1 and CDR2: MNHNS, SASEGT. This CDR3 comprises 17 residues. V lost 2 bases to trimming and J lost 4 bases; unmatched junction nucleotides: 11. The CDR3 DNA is TGTGCCAGCAGTGAAAGGTGGCTAGCGGACTGGTACAATGAGCAGTTCTTC. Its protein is CASSERWLADWYNEQFF.

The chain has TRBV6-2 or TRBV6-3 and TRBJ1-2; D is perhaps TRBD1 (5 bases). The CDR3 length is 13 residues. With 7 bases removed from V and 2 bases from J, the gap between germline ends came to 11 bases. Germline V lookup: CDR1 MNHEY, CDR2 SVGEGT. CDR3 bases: TGTGCCAGCAACCCGAGGGGAAACTATGGCTACACCTTC. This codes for CASNPRGNYGYTF.

The DNA of the CDR3 is TGTGCCACCAGTGATTTGGACGGCACCGGGGAGCTGTTTTTT. Protein: CATSDLDGTGELFF. V usage is TRBV24-1 and J usage is TRBJ2-2; no clear D gene. Trimming left V 0 bases short and J 4 bases short, with 5 bases between. The CDR3 sequence is 14 residues long. Germline V gene lookup returns CDR1 KGHDR and CDR2 SFDVKD.

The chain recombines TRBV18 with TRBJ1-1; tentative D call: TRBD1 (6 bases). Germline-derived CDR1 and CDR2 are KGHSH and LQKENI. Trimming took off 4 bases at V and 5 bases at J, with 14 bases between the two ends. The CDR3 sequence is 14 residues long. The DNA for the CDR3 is TGTGCCAGCTCACTGTGGACAGAGGTGACTGAAGCTTTCTTT. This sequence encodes CASSLWTEVTEAFF. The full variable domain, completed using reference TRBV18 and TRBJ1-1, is NAGVMQNPRHLVRRRGQEARLRCSPMKGHSHVYWYRQLPEEGLKFMVYLQKENIIDESGMPKERFSAEFPKEGPSILRIQQVVRGDSAAYFCASSLWTEVTEAFFGQGTRLTVV.

The CDR3 sequence is CAAWGAEANYGYTF. The DNA of the CDR3 is TGTGCCGCGTGGGGGGCAGAAGCTAACTATGGCTACACCTTC. The chain is built from TRBV19 and TRBJ1-2, with D perhaps TRBD1 (6 bases). The CDR3 runs to 14 residues. Germline V gives CDR1 LNHDA, CDR2 SQIVND (reference sequence). Trimming left V 11 bases short and J 0 bases short, with 16 bases between.

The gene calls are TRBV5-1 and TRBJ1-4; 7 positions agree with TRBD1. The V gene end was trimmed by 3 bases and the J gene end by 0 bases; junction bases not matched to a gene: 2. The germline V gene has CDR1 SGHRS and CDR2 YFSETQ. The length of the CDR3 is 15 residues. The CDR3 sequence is CASSSTGPTNEKLFF. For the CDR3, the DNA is TGCGCCAGCAGCTCGACAGGGCCAACTAATGAAAAACTGTTTTTT.

This CDR3 reads CASSPLTDYNEQFF. CDR3 DNA sequence: TGTGCCAGCAGTCCCCTCACGGACTACAATGAGCAGTTCTTC. The chain links TRBV27 to TRBJ2-1, with D unresolved. The germline V gene has CDR1 MNHEY and CDR2 SMNVEV (reference sequence). V was shortened by 5 bases and J by 3 bases, with 11 bases between the two germline ends. The CDR3 is made up of 14 amino acids.

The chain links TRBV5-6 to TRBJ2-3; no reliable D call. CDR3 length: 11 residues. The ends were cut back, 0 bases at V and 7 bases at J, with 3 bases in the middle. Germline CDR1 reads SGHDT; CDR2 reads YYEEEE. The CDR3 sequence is CASSLVNTQYF. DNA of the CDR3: TGTGCCAGCAGCTTGGTTAATACGCAGTATTTT.

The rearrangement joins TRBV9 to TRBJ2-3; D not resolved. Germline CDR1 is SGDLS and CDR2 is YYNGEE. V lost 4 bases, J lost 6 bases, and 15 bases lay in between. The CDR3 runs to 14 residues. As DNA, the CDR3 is TGTGCCAGCAGCCCGCTCGTATCCTCGGATACGCAGTATTTT. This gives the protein CASSPLVSSDTQYF. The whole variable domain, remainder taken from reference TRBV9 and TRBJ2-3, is DSGVTQTPKHLITATGQRVTLRCSPRSGDLSVYWYQQSLDQGLQFLIQYYNGEERAKGNILERFSAQQFPDLHSELNLSSLELGDSALYFCASSPLVSSDTQYFGPGTRLTVL.

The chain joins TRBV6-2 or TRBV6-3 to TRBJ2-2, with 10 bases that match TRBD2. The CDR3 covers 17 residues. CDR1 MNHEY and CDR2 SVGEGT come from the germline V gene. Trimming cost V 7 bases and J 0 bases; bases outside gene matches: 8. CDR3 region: CASKLSGRPSNTGELFF. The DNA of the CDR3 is TGTGCCAGCAAGCTTAGCGGGAGGCCCTCGAACACCGGGGAGCTGTTTTTT.

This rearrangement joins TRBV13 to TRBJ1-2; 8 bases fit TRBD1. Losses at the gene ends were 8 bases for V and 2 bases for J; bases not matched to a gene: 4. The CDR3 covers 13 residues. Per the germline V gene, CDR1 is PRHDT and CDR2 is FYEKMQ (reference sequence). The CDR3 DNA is TGTGCCAGCGGACAGGGAGGGAACTATGGCTACACCTTC. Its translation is CASGQGGNYGYTF.

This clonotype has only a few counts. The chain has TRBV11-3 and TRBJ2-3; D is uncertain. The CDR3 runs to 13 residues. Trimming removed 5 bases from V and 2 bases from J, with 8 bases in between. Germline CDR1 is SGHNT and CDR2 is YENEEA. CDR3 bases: TGTGCCAGCAGCAACGGGTACACAGATACGCAGTATTTT. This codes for CASSNGYTDTQYF.

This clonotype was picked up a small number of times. The CDR3 reads CASSQNVLGEETQYF. The DNA of the CDR3 is TGTGCCAGCAGCCAAAACGTTCTGGGAGAAGAGACCCAGTACTTC. This rearrangement joins TRBV7-6 to TRBJ2-5, with D possibly matching TRBD2 (5 bases). Per the germline V gene, CDR1 is SGHVS and CDR2 is FNYEAQ. CDR3 length equals 15 residues. Between the trimmed V and J ends, which lost 5 bases and 3 bases, there was a span of 16 bases.

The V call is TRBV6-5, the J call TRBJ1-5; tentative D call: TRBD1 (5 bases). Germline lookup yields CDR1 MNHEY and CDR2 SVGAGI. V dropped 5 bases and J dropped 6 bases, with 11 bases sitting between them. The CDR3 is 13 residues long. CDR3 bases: TGTGCCAGCAGTCAGGGTGGCCCTCAGCCCCAGCATTTT. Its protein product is CASSQGGPQPQHF.

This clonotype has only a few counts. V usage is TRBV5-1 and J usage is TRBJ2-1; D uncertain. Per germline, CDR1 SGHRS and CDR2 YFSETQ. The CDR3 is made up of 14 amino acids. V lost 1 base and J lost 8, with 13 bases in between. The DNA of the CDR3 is TGCGCCAGCAGCTTGAGCCCCGGCTCCGATGAGCAGTTCTTC. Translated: CASSLSPGSDEQFF.

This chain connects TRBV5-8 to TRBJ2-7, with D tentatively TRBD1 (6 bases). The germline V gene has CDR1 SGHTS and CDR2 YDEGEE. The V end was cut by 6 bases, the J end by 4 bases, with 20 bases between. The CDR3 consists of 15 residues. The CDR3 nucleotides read TGTGCCAGCATCCCAGGGGATGGGACGGGATACGAGCAGTACTTC. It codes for CASIPGDGTGYEQYF. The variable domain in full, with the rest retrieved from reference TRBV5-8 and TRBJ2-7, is EAGVTQSPTHLIKTRGQQATLRCSPISGHTSVYWYQQALGLGLQFLLWYDEGEERNRGNFPPRFSGRQFPNYSSELNVNALELEDSALYLCASIPGDGTGYEQYFGPGTRLTVT.

The CDR3 coding sequence is TGTGCCAGCAGTTTGTTTTCAGGTGGGGGTTCGAGCACTGAAGCTTTCTTT. This encodes CASSLFSGGGSSTEAFF. This sequence joins TRBV12-3 or TRBV12-4 and TRBJ1-1; D possibly corresponds to TRBD1 (5 bases). V gave up 3 bases and J gave up 4 bases, with 21 bases separating them. CDR3 size: 17 residues.

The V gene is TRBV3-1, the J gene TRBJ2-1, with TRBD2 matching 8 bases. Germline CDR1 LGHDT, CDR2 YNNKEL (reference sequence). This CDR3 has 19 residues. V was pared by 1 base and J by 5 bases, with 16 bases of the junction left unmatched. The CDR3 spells CASSQVRGGYSHSDNEQFF. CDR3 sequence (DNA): TGTGCCAGCAGCCAAGTACGGGGGGGATATTCTCATTCCGACAATGAGCAGTTCTTC.

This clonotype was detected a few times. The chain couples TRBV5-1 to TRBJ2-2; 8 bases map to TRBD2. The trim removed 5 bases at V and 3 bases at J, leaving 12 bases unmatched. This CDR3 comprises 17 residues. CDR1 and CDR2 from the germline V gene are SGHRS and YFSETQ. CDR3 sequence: CASSTSGGRADTGELFF. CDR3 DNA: TGCGCCAGCAGTACGAGCGGGGGCCGAGCGGACACCGGGGAGCTGTTTTTT.

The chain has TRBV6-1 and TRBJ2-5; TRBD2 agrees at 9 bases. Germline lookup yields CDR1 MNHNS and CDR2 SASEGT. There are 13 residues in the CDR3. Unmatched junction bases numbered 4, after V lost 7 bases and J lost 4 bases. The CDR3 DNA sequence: TGTGCCAGCATACTAGCGGGTGCAGAGACCCAGTACTTC. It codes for CASILAGAETQYF.

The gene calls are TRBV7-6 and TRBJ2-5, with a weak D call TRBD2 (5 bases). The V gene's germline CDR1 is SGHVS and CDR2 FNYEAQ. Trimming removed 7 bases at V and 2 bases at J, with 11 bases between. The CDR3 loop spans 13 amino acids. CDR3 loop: CASTERAQETQYF. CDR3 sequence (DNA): TGTGCCAGCACCGAGAGGGCACAAGAGACCCAGTACTTC.

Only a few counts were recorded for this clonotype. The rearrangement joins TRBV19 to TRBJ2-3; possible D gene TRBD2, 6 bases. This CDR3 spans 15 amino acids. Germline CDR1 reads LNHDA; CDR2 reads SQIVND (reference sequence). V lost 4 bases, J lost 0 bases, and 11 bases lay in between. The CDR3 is CASSRYGTSTDTQYF. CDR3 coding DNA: TGTGCCAGTAGTAGGTACGGGACTAGCACAGATACGCAGTATTTT.

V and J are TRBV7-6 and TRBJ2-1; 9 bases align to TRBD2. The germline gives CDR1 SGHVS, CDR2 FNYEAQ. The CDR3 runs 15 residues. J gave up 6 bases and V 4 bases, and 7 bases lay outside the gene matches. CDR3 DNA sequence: TGTGCCAGCAGCTCTAGCGGGACCCCTCGCAATGAGCAGTTCTTC. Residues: CASSSSGTPRNEQFF.

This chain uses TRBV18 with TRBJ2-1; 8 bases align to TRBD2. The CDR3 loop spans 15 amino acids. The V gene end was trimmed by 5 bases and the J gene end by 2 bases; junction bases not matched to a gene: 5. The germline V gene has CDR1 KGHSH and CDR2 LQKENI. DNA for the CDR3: TGTGCCAGCTCAGGGCGGGGGGCCACCTACAATGAGCAGTTCTTC. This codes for CASSGRGATYNEQFF.

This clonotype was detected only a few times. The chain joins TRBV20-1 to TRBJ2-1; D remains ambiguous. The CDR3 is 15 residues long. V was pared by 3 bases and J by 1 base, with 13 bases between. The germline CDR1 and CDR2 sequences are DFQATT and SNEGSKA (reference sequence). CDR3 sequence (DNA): TGCAGTGCTAGGTTGTACGGGTATTCCTACAATGAGCAGTTCTTC. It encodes CSARLYGYSYNEQFF.

The CDR3 bases are TGTGCCAGCAGAACAGGGGGAGGAAGCACTGAAGCTTTCTTT. It is translated as CASRTGGGSTEAFF. The chain has TRBV12-3 or TRBV12-4 and TRBJ1-1; TRBD1 matches at 8 bases. The J segment lost 4 bases and the V segment lost 6 bases, leaving 7 bases of the junction unmatched. This CDR3 spans 14 amino acids.

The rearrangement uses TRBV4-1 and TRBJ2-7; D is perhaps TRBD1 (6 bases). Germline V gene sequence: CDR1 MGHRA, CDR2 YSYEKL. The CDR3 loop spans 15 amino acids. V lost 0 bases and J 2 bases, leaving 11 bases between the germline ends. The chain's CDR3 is CASSQDPGTTYEQYF. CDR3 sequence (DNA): TGCGCCAGCAGCCAAGACCCAGGGACAACCTACGAGCAGTACTTC.

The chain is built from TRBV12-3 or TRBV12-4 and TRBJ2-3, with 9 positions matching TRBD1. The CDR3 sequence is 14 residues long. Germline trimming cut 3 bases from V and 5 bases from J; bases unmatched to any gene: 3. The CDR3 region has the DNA TGTGCCAGCAGTTTGCGGACAGGGGTAGATACGCAGTATTTT. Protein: CASSLRTGVDTQYF.

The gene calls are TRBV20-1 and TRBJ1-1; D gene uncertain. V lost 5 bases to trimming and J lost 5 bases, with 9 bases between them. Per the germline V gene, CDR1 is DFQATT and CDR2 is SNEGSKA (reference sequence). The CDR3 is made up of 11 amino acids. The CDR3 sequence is CSADDHTEAFF. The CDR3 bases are TGCAGTGCTGATGATCATACTGAAGCTTTCTTT.

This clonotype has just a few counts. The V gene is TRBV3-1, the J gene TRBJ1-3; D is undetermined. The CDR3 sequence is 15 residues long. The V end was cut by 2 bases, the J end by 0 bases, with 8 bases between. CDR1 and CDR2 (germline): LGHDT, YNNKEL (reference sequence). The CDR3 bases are TGTGCCAGCAGCCAATCCTTGAGCTCTGGAAACACCATATATTTT. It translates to CASSQSLSSGNTIYF.